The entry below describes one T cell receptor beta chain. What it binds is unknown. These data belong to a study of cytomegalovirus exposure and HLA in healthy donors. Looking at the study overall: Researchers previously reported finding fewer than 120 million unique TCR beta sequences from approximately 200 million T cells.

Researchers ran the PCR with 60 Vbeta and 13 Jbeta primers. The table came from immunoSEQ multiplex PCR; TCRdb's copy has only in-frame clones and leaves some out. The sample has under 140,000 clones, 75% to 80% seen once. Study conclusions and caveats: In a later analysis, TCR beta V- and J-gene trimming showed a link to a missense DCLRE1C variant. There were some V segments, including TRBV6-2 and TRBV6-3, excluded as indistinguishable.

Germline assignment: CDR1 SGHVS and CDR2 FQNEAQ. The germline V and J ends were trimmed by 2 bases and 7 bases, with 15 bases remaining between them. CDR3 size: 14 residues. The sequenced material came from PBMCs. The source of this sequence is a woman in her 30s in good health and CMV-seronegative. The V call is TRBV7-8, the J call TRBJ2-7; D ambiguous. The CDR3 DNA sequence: TGTGCCAGCAGCTTATTGGTCGTCCGGTTTGAGCAGTACTTC. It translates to CASSLLVVRFEQYF.